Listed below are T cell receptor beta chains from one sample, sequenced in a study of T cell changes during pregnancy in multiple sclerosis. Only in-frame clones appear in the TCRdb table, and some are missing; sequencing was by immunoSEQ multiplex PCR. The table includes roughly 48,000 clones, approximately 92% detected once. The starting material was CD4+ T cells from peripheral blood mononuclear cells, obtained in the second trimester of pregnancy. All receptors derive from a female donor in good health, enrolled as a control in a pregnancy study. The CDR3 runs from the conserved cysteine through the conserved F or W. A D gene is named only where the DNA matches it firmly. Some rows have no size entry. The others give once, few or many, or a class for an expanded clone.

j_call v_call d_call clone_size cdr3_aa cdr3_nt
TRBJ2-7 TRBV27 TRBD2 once CASSLGTIYEQYF TGTGCCAGCAGTTTAGGGACTATCTACGAGCAGTACTTC
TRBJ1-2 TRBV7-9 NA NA CASSLDNGFGGYTF TGTGCCAGCAGCTTAGATAACGGGTTTGGTGGCTACACCTTC
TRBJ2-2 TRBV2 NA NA CASNLLVGGELFF TGTGCCAGCAATTTGCTAGTCGGCGGGGAGCTGTTTTTT
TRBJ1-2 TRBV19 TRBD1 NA CASRPGQGAYGYTF TGTGCCAGTAGACCGGGACAGGGGGCATATGGCTACACCTTC
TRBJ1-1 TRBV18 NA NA CASSQGSDTEAFF TGTGCCAGCTCGCAGGGGTCGGACACTGAAGCTTTCTTT
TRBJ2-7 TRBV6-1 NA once CALGGPPYEQYF TGTGCACTCGGCGGCCCACCCTACGAGCAGTACTTC
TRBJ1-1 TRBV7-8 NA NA CASSRGPGQNTEAFF TGTGCCAGCAGCCGTGGGCCGGGACAGAACACTGAAGCTTTCTTT
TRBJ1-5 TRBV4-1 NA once CASSQESGEGQPQHF TGCGCCAGCAGCCAAGAATCGGGGGAGGGTCAGCCCCAGCATTTT
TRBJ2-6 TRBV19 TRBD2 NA CACSGTTSGANVLTF TGTGCCTGTAGCGGGACTACCTCTGGGGCCAACGTCCTGACTTTC
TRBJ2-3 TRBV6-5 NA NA CASSSPGATDTQYF TGTGCCAGCAGTTCCCCAGGGGCGACAGATACGCAGTATTTT
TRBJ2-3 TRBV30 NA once CAWSVVRGTAKLTDTQYF TGTGCCTGGAGTGTAGTAAGGGGAACAGCGAAACTCACAGATACGCAGTATTTT
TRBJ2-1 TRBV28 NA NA CASTSQGGINEQFF TGTGCCAGCACTAGCCAAGGGGGAATTAATGAGCAGTTCTTC
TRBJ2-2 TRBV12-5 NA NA CASGLLESGTGELFF TGTGCTAGTGGTTTGCTTGAGTCGGGCACCGGGGAGCTGTTTTTT
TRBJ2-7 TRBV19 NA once CASSGHGLTYEQYF TGTGCCAGTAGTGGTCACGGACTCACCTACGAGCAGTACTTC
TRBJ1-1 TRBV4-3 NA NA CASSQDAADTEAFF TGCGCCAGCAGCCAAGACGCAGCGGACACTGAAGCTTTCTTT
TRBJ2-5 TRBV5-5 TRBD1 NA CASSSGTAETQYF TGTGCCAGCAGCTCCGGGACAGCAGAGACCCAGTACTTC
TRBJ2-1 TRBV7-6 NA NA CASSSYSVFSYNEQFF TGTGCCAGCAGCTCCTATAGCGTCTTCTCCTACAATGAGCAGTTCTTC
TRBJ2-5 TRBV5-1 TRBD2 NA CASSSSGRGETQYF TGCGCCAGCAGCTCTAGCGGGAGAGGGGAGACCCAGTACTTC
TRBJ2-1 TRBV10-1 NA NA CASSDRERYNEQFF TGCGCCAGCAGTGATCGGGAGCGGTACAATGAGCAGTTCTTC